This T cell receptor (beta chain) came from a study of cytotoxic CD8 clonotypes in ibrutinib-treated CLL. Study-wide results and caveats: There were few public clonotypes, and on treatment they contracted or stayed stable. Clonality showed a rise at ibrutinib response that reversed toward baseline at progression.

Details on this clone: No antigen is known for it.

TCRdb keeps only in-frame clones here, not all; method: immunoSEQ multiplex PCR. The profile shows more than 300,000 clones, 80% of them singletons. Looked up from germline, CDR1 is MGHRA and CDR2 is YSYEKL. The CDR3 is 13 amino acids. V dropped 4 bases and J dropped 3; count of bases not matched to a gene: 3. Cryopreserved PBMCs provided approximately 2.2 micrograms of genomic DNA for the TCR beta libraries. The rearrangement joins TRBV4-1 to TRBJ2-7; 7 bases match TRBD2. The sample in question was PBMCs, obtained before ibrutinib treatment. This receptor was identified in a human donor with chronic lymphocytic leukemia. DNA for the CDR3: TGCGCCAGCAGCCCCTGGGAGGGCTACGAGCAGTACTTC. Protein product: CASSPWEGYEQYF.